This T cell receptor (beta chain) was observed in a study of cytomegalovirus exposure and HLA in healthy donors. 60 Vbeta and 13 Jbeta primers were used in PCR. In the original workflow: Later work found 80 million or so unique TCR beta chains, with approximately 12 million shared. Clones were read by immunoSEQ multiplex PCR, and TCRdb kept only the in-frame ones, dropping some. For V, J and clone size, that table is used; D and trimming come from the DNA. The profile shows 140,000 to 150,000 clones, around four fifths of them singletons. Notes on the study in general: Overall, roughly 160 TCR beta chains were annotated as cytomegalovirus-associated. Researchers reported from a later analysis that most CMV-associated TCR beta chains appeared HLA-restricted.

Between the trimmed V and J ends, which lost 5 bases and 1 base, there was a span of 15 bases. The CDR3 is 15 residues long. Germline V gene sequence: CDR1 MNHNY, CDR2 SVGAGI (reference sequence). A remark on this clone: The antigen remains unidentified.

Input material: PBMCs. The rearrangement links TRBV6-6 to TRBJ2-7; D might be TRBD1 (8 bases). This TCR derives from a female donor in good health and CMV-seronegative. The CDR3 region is CASSTTGEGSYEQYF. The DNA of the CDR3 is TGTGCCAGCAGTACGACAGGGGAGGGATCCTACGAGCAGTACTTC.